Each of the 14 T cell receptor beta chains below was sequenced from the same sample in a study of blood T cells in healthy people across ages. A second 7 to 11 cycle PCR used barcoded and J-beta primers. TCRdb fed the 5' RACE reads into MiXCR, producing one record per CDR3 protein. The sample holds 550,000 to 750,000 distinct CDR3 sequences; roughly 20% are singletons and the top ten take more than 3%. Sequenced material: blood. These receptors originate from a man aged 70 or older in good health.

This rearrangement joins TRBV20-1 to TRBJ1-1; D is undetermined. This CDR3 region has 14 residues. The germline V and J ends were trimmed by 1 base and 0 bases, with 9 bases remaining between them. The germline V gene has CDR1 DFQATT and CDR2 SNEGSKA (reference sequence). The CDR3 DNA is TGCAGTGCTAGAGGTCCGGGCATGAACACTGAAGCTTTCTTT. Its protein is CSARGPGMNTEAFF.

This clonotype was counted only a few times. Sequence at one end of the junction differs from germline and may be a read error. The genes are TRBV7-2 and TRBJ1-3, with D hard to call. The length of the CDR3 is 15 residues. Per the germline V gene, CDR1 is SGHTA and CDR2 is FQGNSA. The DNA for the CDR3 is TGTGCCAGCAGCTTAGACTACAGCTCTGGAACCACCATATATTTT. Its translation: CASSLDYSSGTTIYF.

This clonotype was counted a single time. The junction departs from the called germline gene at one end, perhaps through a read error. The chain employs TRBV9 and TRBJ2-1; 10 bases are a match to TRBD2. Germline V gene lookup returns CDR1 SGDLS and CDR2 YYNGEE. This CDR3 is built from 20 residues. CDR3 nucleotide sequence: TGTGCCAGCAGCGTCTTCGGCCGAAGAAGCGGGAGGGCGGAGGACAATGATCAGTTCTTC. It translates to CASSVFGRRSGRAEDNDQFF.

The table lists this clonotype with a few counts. This CDR3 reads CASGETTGLSLEQYF. CDR3 coding DNA: TGTGCCAGCGGGGAAACGACAGGACTCTCTCTCGAGCAGTACTTC. V is TRBV6-6 and J is TRBJ2-7; TRBD1 is a possible D gene (6 bases). Trimming cost V 8 bases and J 6 bases, with 23 bases left between them. CDR1 and CDR2 from the germline V gene are MNHNY and SVGAGI (reference sequence). The CDR3 length is 15 residues.

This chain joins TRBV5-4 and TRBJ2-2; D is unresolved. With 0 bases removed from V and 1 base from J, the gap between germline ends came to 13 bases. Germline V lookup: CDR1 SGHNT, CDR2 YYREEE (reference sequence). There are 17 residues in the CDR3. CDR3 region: CASSLAVSVLNTGELFF. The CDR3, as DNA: TGTGCCAGCAGCTTGGCCGTTAGTGTCTTGAACACCGGGGAGCTGTTTTTT.

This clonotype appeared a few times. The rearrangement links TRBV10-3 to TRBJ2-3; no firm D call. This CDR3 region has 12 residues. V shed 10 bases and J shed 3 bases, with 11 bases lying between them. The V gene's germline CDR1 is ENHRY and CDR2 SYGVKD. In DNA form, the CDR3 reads TGTGCCACTACCGGCACGACAGATACGCAGTATTTT. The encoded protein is CATTGTTDTQYF.

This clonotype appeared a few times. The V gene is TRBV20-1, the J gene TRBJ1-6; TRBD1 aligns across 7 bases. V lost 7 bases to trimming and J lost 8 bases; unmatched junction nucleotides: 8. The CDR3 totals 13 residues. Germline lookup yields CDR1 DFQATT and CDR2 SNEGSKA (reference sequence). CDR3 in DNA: TGCAGTGTCCAGACAGGGACTTATTCACCCCTCCACTTT. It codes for CSVQTGTYSPLHF.

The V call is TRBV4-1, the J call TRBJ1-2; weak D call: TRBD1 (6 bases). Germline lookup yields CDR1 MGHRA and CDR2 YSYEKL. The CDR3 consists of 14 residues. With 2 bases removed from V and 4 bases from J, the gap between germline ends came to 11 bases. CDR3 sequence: CASSQPTGPYGYTF. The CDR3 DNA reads TGCGCCAGCAGCCAACCGACAGGTCCCTATGGCTACACCTTC.

CDR3 DNA sequence: TGTGCCAGCAGCCAAGGCGCACAACCGGAAACCGGGGAGCTGTTTTTT. Translation: CASSQGAQPETGELFF. V and J are TRBV14 and TRBJ2-2, with D uncertain. V dropped 1 base and J dropped 5 bases, with 14 bases sitting between them. Germline CDR1 is SGHDN and CDR2 is FVKESK. The CDR3 has 16 residues.

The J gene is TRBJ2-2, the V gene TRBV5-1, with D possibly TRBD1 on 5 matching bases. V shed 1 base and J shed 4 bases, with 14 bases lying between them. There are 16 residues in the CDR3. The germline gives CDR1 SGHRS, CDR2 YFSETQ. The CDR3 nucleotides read TGCGCCAGCAGCTTGACGGTGGGGCGGTTCACCGGGGAGCTGTTTTTT. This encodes CASSLTVGRFTGELFF.

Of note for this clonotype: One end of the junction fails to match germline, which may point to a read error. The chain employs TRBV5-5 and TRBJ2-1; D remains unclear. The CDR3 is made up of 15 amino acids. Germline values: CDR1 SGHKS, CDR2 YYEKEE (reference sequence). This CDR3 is CASSLSDFSYSEQFF. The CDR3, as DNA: TGTGCCAGCAGCTTGAGCGACTTTTCCTACAGTGAGCAGTTCTTC.

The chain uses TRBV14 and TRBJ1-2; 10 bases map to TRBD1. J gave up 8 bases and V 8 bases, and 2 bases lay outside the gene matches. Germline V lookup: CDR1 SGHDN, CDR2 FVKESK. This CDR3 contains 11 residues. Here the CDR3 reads CASGTGVGYTF. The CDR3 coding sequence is TGTGCCAGCGGGACAGGGGTGGGCTACACCTTC.

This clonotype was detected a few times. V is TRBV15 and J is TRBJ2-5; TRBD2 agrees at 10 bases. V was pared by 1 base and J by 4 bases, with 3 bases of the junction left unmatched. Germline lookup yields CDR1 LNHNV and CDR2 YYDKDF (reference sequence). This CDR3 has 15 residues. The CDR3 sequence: CATSRGLAGVETQYF. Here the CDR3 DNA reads TGTGCCACCAGCAGAGGGCTAGCGGGAGTAGAGACCCAGTACTTC.

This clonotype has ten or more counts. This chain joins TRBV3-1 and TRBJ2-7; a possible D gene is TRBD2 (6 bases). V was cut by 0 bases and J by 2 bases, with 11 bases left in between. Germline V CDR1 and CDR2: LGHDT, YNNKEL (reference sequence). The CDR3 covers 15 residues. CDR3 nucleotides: TGTGCCAGCAGCCAAGATCCCAGGACTACCTACGAGCAGTACTTC. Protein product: CASSQDPRTTYEQYF.